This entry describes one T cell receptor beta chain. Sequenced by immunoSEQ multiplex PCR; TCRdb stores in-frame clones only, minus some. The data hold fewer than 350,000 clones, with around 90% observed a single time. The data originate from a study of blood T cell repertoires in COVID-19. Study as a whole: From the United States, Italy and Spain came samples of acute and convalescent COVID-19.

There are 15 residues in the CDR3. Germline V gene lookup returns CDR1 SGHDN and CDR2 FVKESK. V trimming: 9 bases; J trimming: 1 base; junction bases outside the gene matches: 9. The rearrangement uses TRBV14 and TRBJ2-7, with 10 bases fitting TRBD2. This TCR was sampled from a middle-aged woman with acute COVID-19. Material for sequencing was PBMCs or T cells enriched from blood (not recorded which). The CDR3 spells CARVKSGRASYEQYF. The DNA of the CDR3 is TGTGCCAGAGTCAAGAGCGGGAGGGCTTCCTACGAGCAGTACTTC.